The rows below give T cell receptor beta chains drawn from one sample of a study of cytomegalovirus exposure and HLA in healthy donors. Sequencing was performed with immunoSEQ multiplex PCR; in TCRdb, only in-frame clones are kept and a portion is missing. This sample has about 180,000 clones, with just over 75% found just once. The sequenced material came from PBMCs. These receptors all stem from a man aged 18 to 30 in good health and CMV-seronegative. Both conserved end residues are part of each CDR3. The D gene is left open where the match is weak. The listing skips clone size in some rows; elsewhere it reads once, few, many or a size class.

d_gene	v_gene	j_gene	abundance	CDR3nt	CDR3aa
NA	TRBV21-1	TRBJ2-6	NA	TGTGCCAGCAGCAAGGGGCGCTACTCTGGGGCCAACGTCCTGACTTTC	CASSKGRYSGANVLTF
TRBD2	TRBV19	TRBJ2-2	NA	TGTGCCAGTAGTATCCAGACTAGCGCATCTGGCGGGGAGCTGTTTTTT	CASSIQTSASGGELFF
TRBD1	TRBV6-5	TRBJ1-2	NA	TGTGCCAGCAGTTACCGGACAGGAAACTATGGCTACACCTTC	CASSYRTGNYGYTF
NA	TRBV7-2	TRBJ1-1	NA	TGTGCCAGCAGCTTTTCCAGGGATACTGAAGCTTTCTTT	CASSFSRDTEAFF
NA	TRBV11-2	TRBJ2-3	NA	TGTGCCAGCAGCTTAAATCTACCCAGCACAGATACGCAGTATTTT	CASSLNLPSTDTQYF
NA	TRBV2	TRBJ2-6	NA	TGTGCCAGCAGTGTAAAGGGGACACCTGGGGCCAACGTCCTGACTTTC	CASSVKGTPGANVLTF
TRBD1	TRBV5-4	TRBJ1-2	NA	TGTGCCAGCAGCTCAAGTGGGACAGGCTTTTCTGAAACCTTC	CASSSSGTGFSETF
TRBD2	TRBV9	TRBJ2-2	NA	TGTGCCAGCAGCGGTGGGACTAGCGGGGGGACCGGGGAGCTGTTTTTT	CASSGGTSGGTGELFF
NA	TRBV6-5	TRBJ1-1	NA	TGTGCCAGCAGAACTACAGGGAAGAACACTGAAGCTTTCTTT	CASRTTGKNTEAFF
NA	TRBV6-6	TRBJ2-7	NA	TGTGCCAGCAGTTACACGACACGGATTTACGAGCAGTACTTC	CASSYTTRIYEQYF
TRBD2	TRBV4-3	TRBJ2-5	NA	TGCGCCAGCAGCCAAGAGGGGACTAGCGGGAGTACAAAAGAGACCCAGTACTTC	CASSQEGTSGSTKETQYF
TRBD1	TRBV7-3	TRBJ2-1	few	TGTGCCAGCAGCTTAAAAGGGACAGTTGGCTCCTACAATGAGCAGTTCTTC	CASSLKGTVGSYNEQFF
TRBD2	TRBV2	TRBJ2-7	NA	TGTGCCAGCAGTGGCGGGACTAGCGGTTCCTACGAGCAGTACTTC	CASSGGTSGSYEQYF
TRBD2	TRBV11-3	TRBJ2-1	NA	TGTGCCAGCAGCTTAGAAGCGACTAGCGGATCGAGCTCCTACAATGAGCAGTTCTTC	CASSLEATSGSSSYNEQFF
TRBD1	TRBV5-6	TRBJ1-1	NA	TGTGCCAGCAGCTTGGCCTGGCAGGGGGTGAACACTGAAGCTTTCTTT	CASSLAWQGVNTEAFF
TRBD1	TRBV28	TRBJ1-5	NA	TGTGCCAGCAGGGGGACAGGGGTTCAGCCCCAGCATTTT	CASRGTGVQPQHF
NA	TRBV21-1	TRBJ2-1	NA	TGTGCCAGCAGCAACCCCACTAGCGGGAGGGCCGGTGAGCAGTTCTTC	CASSNPTSGRAGEQFF
NA	TRBV7-2	TRBJ2-7	NA	TGTGCCAGCAGCTTAGTACCCGGTCACTACGAGCAGTACTTC	CASSLVPGHYEQYF
TRBD2	TRBV7-2	TRBJ2-3	few	TGTGCCAGCAGCTTGGGGCTAGCGGGGAGCACAGATACGCAGTATTTT	CASSLGLAGSTDTQYF
TRBD1	TRBV18	TRBJ2-3	NA	TGTGCCAGCTCACCACAGCAGGGACAGGGGGCCGATACGCAGTATTTT	CASSPQQGQGADTQYF
TRBD2	TRBV5-4	TRBJ2-7	NA	TGTGCCAGCAGCCCAAAGCGGGGGGCGGGATACGAGCAGTACTTC	CASSPKRGAGYEQYF
TRBD2	TRBV9	TRBJ2-1	NA	TGTGCCAGCAGCGTAGTTGGGAGGCTGCGGGGGAAGGAAGATGAGCAGTTCTTC	CASSVVGRLRGKEDEQFF
NA	TRBV5-1	TRBJ1-5	NA	TGCGCCAGCAGCGTAGGGGGAGGCAATCAGCCCCAGCATTTT	CASSVGGGNQPQHF
TRBD2	TRBV5-6	TRBJ2-1	NA	TGTGCCAGCAGCCCCGGTTGGCTAGCGGGAGTGTCCTACAATGAGCAGTTCTTC	CASSPGWLAGVSYNEQFF
TRBD1	TRBV5-5	TRBJ2-7	NA	TGTGCCAGCAGCAGAGGACAGGGGGCGGACGAGCAGTACTTC	CASSRGQGADEQYF
TRBD2	TRBV6-6	TRBJ2-1	NA	TGTGCCAGCAGGGGTCCCGGGACTAGCGGGGTTAATGAGCAGTTCTTC	CASRGPGTSGVNEQFF
TRBD1	TRBV6-1	TRBJ2-5	NA	TGTGCCAGCAGTCGACAGGGGCCTAAAGAGACCCAGTACTTC	CASSRQGPKETQYF
NA	TRBV7-9	TRBJ1-1	few	TGTGCCAGCAGTCGGGGGAACACTGAAGCTTTCTTT	CASSRGNTEAFF
NA	TRBV7-2	TRBJ2-1	NA	TGTGCCAGCAGCTTAGTTGTCGGGAGCCCTCCCTACAATGAGCAGTTCTTC	CASSLVVGSPPYNEQFF
NA	TRBV29-1	TRBJ1-1	NA	TGCAGCGTTGAAGGGCCGTACACTGAAGCTTTCTTT	CSVEGPYTEAFF
NA	TRBV29-1	TRBJ2-2	NA	TGCAGCGTCAGACCGGGACTGGACACCGGGGAGCTGTTTTTT	CSVRPGLDTGELFF
NA	TRBV27	TRBJ2-5	NA	TGTGCCAGCAGTCCTACTAGGGTTAAGACCCAGTACTTC	CASSPTRVKTQYF
NA	TRBV11-2	TRBJ1-3	NA	TGTGCCAGCAGCGGCGTGGGGGGAGGAAACACCATATATTTT	CASSGVGGGNTIYF
NA	TRBV2	TRBJ1-2	NA	TGTGCCAGGAAAAGTCAGGGTTTGTATGGCTACACCTTC	CARKSQGLYGYTF
TRBD2	TRBV11-3	TRBJ2-1	NA	TGTGCCAGCAGCTTTAGCGGGAGGTACAATGAGCAGTTCTTC	CASSFSGRYNEQFF
NA	TRBV19	TRBJ1-2	NA	TGTGCCAGTAGAAGACAGTCTAACTATGGCTACACCTTC	CASRRQSNYGYTF
TRBD1	TRBV9	TRBJ1-2	NA	TGTGCCAGCAGCGTAGACAGGGGCCGCGGTGATGGCTATGGCTACACCTTC	CASSVDRGRGDGYGYTF
TRBD1	TRBV6-5	TRBJ1-2	NA	TGTGCCAGCAGTTACTCCGGACAGGGAGGGGGCTACACCTTC	CASSYSGQGGGYTF
TRBD1	TRBV30	TRBJ1-2	NA	TGTGCCTGGAGCCTCGGGACAGGGGGCTACACCTTC	CAWSLGTGGYTF
TRBD2	TRBV5-1	TRBJ2-2	NA	TGCGCCAGCAGCTACCTTAGCGGGGCGGAGCGGATCGGGGAGCTGTTTTTT	CASSYLSGAERIGELFF
TRBD1	TRBV7-3	TRBJ2-3	few	TGTGCCAGCAGCCCTGACAGGGCCTACACAGATACGCAGTATTTT	CASSPDRAYTDTQYF
NA	TRBV7-7	TRBJ1-5	NA	TGTGCTAGCAGAATTCCCTGGGGACTATTTCATCAGCCCCAGCATTTT	CASRIPWGLFHQPQHF
TRBD1	TRBV15	TRBJ2-7	NA	TGTGCCACCAGCACCAACAGGGGCGAGCAGTACTTC	CATSTNRGEQYF
NA	TRBV7-2	TRBJ2-1	NA	TGTGCCAGCAGCTTAGTACGGGGGGCACCCTACTCCTACAATGAGCAGTTCTTC	CASSLVRGAPYSYNEQFF
TRBD1	TRBV7-2	TRBJ1-2	NA	TGTGCCAGCAGTCCTCAAACAGGGGTCTATGGCTACACCTTC	CASSPQTGVYGYTF
TRBD2	TRBV5-8	TRBJ2-7	NA	TGTGCCAGGAAAACTAGCGGGACCTACGAGCAGTACTTC	CARKTSGTYEQYF
NA	TRBV30	TRBJ1-2	few	TGTGCCTGGAGGGGGACAAGCCAACTCTATGGCTACACCTTC	CAWRGTSQLYGYTF
NA	TRBV7-8	TRBJ1-3	NA	TGTGCCAGCAGCCATCGGGGGGGAACCCGTGGAAACACCATATATTTT	CASSHRGGTRGNTIYF
NA	TRBV12-5	TRBJ2-7	NA	TGTGCTAGTGGTTTGGTTACAGGGAGCCACGAGCAGTACTTC	CASGLVTGSHEQYF
NA	TRBV18	TRBJ1-2	NA	TGTGCCAGCTCAACGGACAGTTATGGCTACACCTTC	CASSTDSYGYTF
NA	TRBV9	TRBJ1-2	NA	TGTGCCAGCAGCGTAGGGGGTAGGGGGAACTATGGCTACACCTTC	CASSVGGRGNYGYTF
NA	TRBV14	TRBJ1-4	NA	TGTGCCAGCAGCCAAGAAATCACAGATTATAATGAAAAACTGTTTTTT	CASSQEITDYNEKLFF